One TCR beta chain is described in this entry. Its antigen is not known. The sample originates from a study of T cell repertoires in aging, cancer and after chemotherapy. Study overall: Donor ages fell into six groups from 30 or younger up to 70 or older. Overall study results and limits: Rebound thymic output was suggested by rising median generation probability during chemotherapy in each cancer cohort.

Rearranged V-D-J TRB sequences were amplified with a mixed TRB-A/B primer pool. Each CDR3 protein is one row after TCRdb ran MiXCR on the multiplex PCR reads. The sample consists of around 5,500 distinct CDR3 sequences, approximately 30% of them appearing once. Amplification of TCR beta used genomic DNA extracted from peripheral blood. This CDR3 comprises 12 residues. V lost 3 bases to trimming and J lost 3 bases, with 9 bases between them. Per the germline V gene, CDR1 is GTSNPN and CDR2 is SVGIG (reference sequence). The TCR originated in a human donor in good health. The V gene is TRBV30, the J gene TRBJ2-7, with D maybe TRBD1 (5 bases). Sequencing input: blood. In DNA, the CDR3 is TGTGCCTGGAGCAATCAGGGCTACGAGCAGTACTTC. It encodes CAWSNQGYEQYF.